This TCR beta chain came from a study of T cell repertoires in cytomegalovirus infection. Study-level information: Evidence of both CMV infection and a matching HLA type came from public TCR beta signatures.

Remarks on this clonotype: Its antigen is currently unknown.

TCRdb passed the reads through MiXCR, listing each CDR3 protein once. The top ten hold around three fifths of the sample, which has approximately 120,000 distinct CDR3 sequences, 32% seen once. The sequences come from CD8+ T cells from cultured PBMCs, collected from culture after CMV antigen stimulation. The TCR originated in a human donor in good health (CMV status not recorded). Some clones in this sample may be carry-over from other donors' samples.

This CDR3 is CATGPHGTYNEQFF. CDR3 bases: TGTGCCACCGGCCCTCACGGGACGTACAATGAGCAGTTCTTC. The V gene is TRBV27, the J gene TRBJ2-1; the D gene could be TRBD1 or TRBD2 (5 bases each). Trimming removed 10 bases from V and 4 bases from J, with 17 bases in between. The CDR3 length is 14 residues. In germline, CDR1 is MNHEY, CDR2 SMNVEV (reference sequence).